This TCR beta chain was sequenced in a study of PD-1 blockade in classical Hodgkin lymphoma. Points from the study as a whole: Partial responders and progressors had significantly lower baseline TCR diversity.

This clone was detected only once. The antigen remains undetermined. The method was immunoSEQ multiplex PCR; TCRdb's version includes in-frame clones alone and lacks a portion of them. The repertoire holds around 99,000 clones, with roughly 79% as singletons. There was relapse after autologous stem cell transplantation in every patient, and there was variation in brentuximab vedotin exposure. V lost 8 bases and J lost 1, with 18 bases in between. Germline V gives CDR1 LGHNA, CDR2 YNFKEQ. CDR3 size: 16 residues. V and J are TRBV4-2 and TRBJ2-4; weak D call: TRBD2 (6 bases). This sequence was found in a human donor with classical Hodgkin lymphoma. The material sequenced was peripheral blood mononuclear cells (PBMCs), taken before the second cycle of nivolumab. The CDR3 nucleotides are TGTGCCAGCCCCGTAGCGGATCGGTCGGCCAAAAACATTCAGTACTTC. As protein: CASPVADRSAKNIQYF.